The rows below give T cell receptor beta chains drawn from one sample of a study of cytotoxic CD8 clonotypes in ibrutinib-treated CLL. TCRdb keeps only in-frame clones here, not all; method: immunoSEQ multiplex PCR. The sample has about 21,000 clones; approximately 74% are singletons. The starting material was PBMCs, obtained before ibrutinib treatment. These receptors all come from a human donor with chronic lymphocytic leukemia. CDR3s include the opening cysteine and the closing phenylalanine or tryptophan. Each record gives: V gene, clone size, D gene, J gene, CDR3 DNA, CDR3 protein. The D gene is left open where the match is weak. Rows may omit the clone size; those that give it use once, few, many or a size class.

V gene: TRBV7-7; clone size: -; D gene: TRBD1; J gene: TRBJ2-2; CDR3 DNA: TGTGCCAGCAGCTCTTCACCCTTGGGACAGGGGGAGCTGTTTTTT; CDR3 protein: CASSSSPLGQGELFF
V gene: TRBV5-1; clone size: -; D gene: -; J gene: TRBJ1-2; CDR3 DNA: TGCGCCAGCAGCTTTGGGGGCGCCGGTGGCTACACCTTC; CDR3 protein: CASSFGGAGGYTF
V gene: TRBV18; clone size: -; D gene: TRBD2; J gene: TRBJ2-1; CDR3 DNA: TGTGCCAGCTCACTCCTAGCGGGAGGTCCCAATGAGCAGTTCTTC; CDR3 protein: CASSLLAGGPNEQFF
V gene: TRBV5-1; clone size: -; D gene: -; J gene: TRBJ2-1; CDR3 DNA: TGCGCCAGCAGCTTGGCCCAAGCTTCGGCTGAGCAGTTCTTC; CDR3 protein: CASSLAQASAEQFF
V gene: TRBV28; clone size: -; D gene: TRBD2; J gene: TRBJ2-1; CDR3 DNA: TGTGCCAGCAGCCCCTCCCCAGCGGGAGCCCACAATGAGCAGTTCTTC; CDR3 protein: CASSPSPAGAHNEQFF
V gene: TRBV9; clone size: -; D gene: TRBD1; J gene: TRBJ2-1; CDR3 DNA: TGTGCCAGCAGCGCACCCGGGACAGGGTATAACAATGAGCAGTTCTTC; CDR3 protein: CASSAPGTGYNNEQFF
V gene: TRBV9; clone size: -; D gene: TRBD2; J gene: TRBJ2-1; CDR3 DNA: TGTGCCAGCAGCCCTCTAGCGGGAGAAGGGCGGGGTGAGCAGTTCTTC; CDR3 protein: CASSPLAGEGRGEQFF
V gene: TRBV4-1; clone size: -; D gene: -; J gene: TRBJ2-3; CDR3 DNA: TGCGCCAGCGCCGGACAGTTTAGCACAGATACGCAGTATTTT; CDR3 protein: CASAGQFSTDTQYF
V gene: TRBV4-3; clone size: -; D gene: TRBD2; J gene: TRBJ2-4; CDR3 DNA: TGCGCCAGCAGCCCGGGACTAGCGGGAGCCAAAAACATTCAGTACTTC; CDR3 protein: CASSPGLAGAKNIQYF
V gene: TRBV27; clone size: -; D gene: TRBD2; J gene: TRBJ2-3; CDR3 DNA: TGTGCCAGCAGTTTACAGCTAGCGGGCCCGCCTAGCACAGATACGCAGTATTTT; CDR3 protein: CASSLQLAGPPSTDTQYF
V gene: TRBV6-1; clone size: -; D gene: -; J gene: TRBJ1-2; CDR3 DNA: TGTGCCAGCAGTGAAGGAGCGGGGGCAGGTGGCTACACCTTC; CDR3 protein: CASSEGAGAGGYTF
V gene: TRBV19; clone size: -; D gene: TRBD2; J gene: TRBJ2-1; CDR3 DNA: TGTGCCAGTAGGCATGAGAAGGGGGTACTAGCGGGAGAGGGTGAGCAGTTCTTC; CDR3 protein: CASRHEKGVLAGEGEQFF
V gene: TRBV5-4; clone size: -; D gene: -; J gene: TRBJ2-7; CDR3 DNA: TGTGCCAGCAGCTTGGCCGGCCCCTCCTACGAGCAGTACTTC; CDR3 protein: CASSLAGPSYEQYF
V gene: TRBV27; clone size: -; D gene: -; J gene: TRBJ2-5; CDR3 DNA: TGTGCCAGCAGTTTATCAGGGCACCAAGAGACCCAGTACTTC; CDR3 protein: CASSLSGHQETQYF
V gene: TRBV19; clone size: few; D gene: TRBD2; J gene: TRBJ2-7; CDR3 DNA: TGTGCCAGTAGTGGACCTCGACTAGCGGGAGAGTACGAGCAGTACTTC; CDR3 protein: CASSGPRLAGEYEQYF
V gene: TRBV6-6; clone size: -; D gene: -; J gene: TRBJ2-2; CDR3 DNA: TGTGCCAGCAGTTCGACAGTGAACACCGGGGAGCTGTTTTTT; CDR3 protein: CASSSTVNTGELFF
V gene: TRBV6-4; clone size: -; D gene: TRBD1; J gene: TRBJ1-2; CDR3 DNA: TGTGCCAGCAGTGACGGGGACAGCTACGATGGCTACACCTTC; CDR3 protein: CASSDGDSYDGYTF
V gene: TRBV9; clone size: -; D gene: -; J gene: TRBJ2-3; CDR3 DNA: TGTGCCAGCAGCGTAGCTCCCGGGCACACAGATACGCAGTATTTT; CDR3 protein: CASSVAPGHTDTQYF
V gene: TRBV7-8; clone size: -; D gene: -; J gene: TRBJ2-7; CDR3 DNA: TGTGCCAGCAGCTTAGACGGCGGTACCTACGAGCAGTACTTC; CDR3 protein: CASSLDGGTYEQYF
V gene: TRBV14; clone size: -; D gene: -; J gene: TRBJ1-1; CDR3 DNA: TGTGCCAGCAGCCAAGAGGGGGGCGGCTTGAACACTGAAGCTTTCTTT; CDR3 protein: CASSQEGGGLNTEAFF
V gene: TRBV11-2; clone size: -; D gene: -; J gene: TRBJ1-1; CDR3 DNA: TGTGCCAGCAGCTCAACGGGGTTCCCAACCAGTGAAGCTTTCTTT; CDR3 protein: CASSSTGFPTSEAFF
V gene: TRBV4-2; clone size: -; D gene: TRBD1; J gene: TRBJ1-4; CDR3 DNA: TGTGCCAGCAGCCCCGGGACAGGGGATAGTGGTGAAAAACTGTTTTTT; CDR3 protein: CASSPGTGDSGEKLFF
V gene: TRBV5-1; clone size: -; D gene: -; J gene: TRBJ1-1; CDR3 DNA: TGCGCCAGCAGTCCTGACGGCGCAGGGCGGTTATCTTTCTTT; CDR3 protein: CASSPDGAGRLSFF
V gene: TRBV5-6; clone size: -; D gene: -; J gene: TRBJ1-1; CDR3 DNA: TGTGCCAGCAGCAGAGACGGAACAAACACTGAAGCTTTCTTT; CDR3 protein: CASSRDGTNTEAFF
V gene: TRBV13; clone size: -; D gene: TRBD1; J gene: TRBJ2-7; CDR3 DNA: TGTGCCAGCAGCCCCGACAGGGGCTACGAGCAGTACTTC; CDR3 protein: CASSPDRGYEQYF
V gene: TRBV19; clone size: once; D gene: -; J gene: TRBJ1-5; CDR3 DNA: TGTGCCAGTAGTTCCAGGGGTGGCCAGCCCCAGCATTTT; CDR3 protein: CASSSRGGQPQHF
V gene: TRBV5-1; clone size: few; D gene: TRBD1; J gene: TRBJ1-2; CDR3 DNA: TGCGCCAGCAGCTTGGCCGTGGCAGGGGGCGCCTATGGCTACACCTTC; CDR3 protein: CASSLAVAGGAYGYTF
V gene: TRBV7-6; clone size: -; D gene: TRBD2; J gene: TRBJ2-7; CDR3 DNA: TGTGCCAGCAGCGCAAGCGGGAGCCCCTACGAGCAGTACTTC; CDR3 protein: CASSASGSPYEQYF
V gene: TRBV18; clone size: -; D gene: TRBD2; J gene: TRBJ2-3; CDR3 DNA: TGTGCCAGCTCAGAAGGGACTAGCGGTTATACGCAGTATTTT; CDR3 protein: CASSEGTSGYTQYF
V gene: TRBV5-1; clone size: few; D gene: -; J gene: TRBJ1-3; CDR3 DNA: TGCGCCAGCAGCTTGGGCACAGGGAACTCTGGAAACACCATATATTTT; CDR3 protein: CASSLGTGNSGNTIYF
V gene: TRBV2; clone size: -; D gene: -; J gene: TRBJ1-2; CDR3 DNA: TGTGCCAGCAGTGTCAACTATGGCTACACCTTC; CDR3 protein: CASSVNYGYTF
V gene: TRBV10-2; clone size: -; D gene: TRBD1; J gene: TRBJ1-1; CDR3 DNA: TGCGCCAGCGGAACGACAGGGACATACACTGAAGCTTTCTTT; CDR3 protein: CASGTTGTYTEAFF
V gene: TRBV11-3; clone size: -; D gene: -; J gene: TRBJ2-1; CDR3 DNA: TGTGCCAGCAGCCCTGGACGGAGCTCCTACAATGAGCAGTTCTTC; CDR3 protein: CASSPGRSSYNEQFF
V gene: TRBV7-3; clone size: few; D gene: TRBD1; J gene: TRBJ2-2; CDR3 DNA: TGTGCCAGCAGCCTGGGACAGGGGGGCACCGGGGAGCTGTTTTTT; CDR3 protein: CASSLGQGGTGELFF
V gene: TRBV11-1; clone size: -; D gene: -; J gene: TRBJ2-1; CDR3 DNA: TGTGCCAGCAGCTTATACGGGAGTTTTAATGAGCAGTTCTTC; CDR3 protein: CASSLYGSFNEQFF
V gene: TRBV7-8; clone size: -; D gene: -; J gene: TRBJ2-1; CDR3 DNA: TGTGCCAGCAGCTTAGGTTCGAATGAGCAGTTCTTC; CDR3 protein: CASSLGSNEQFF
V gene: TRBV14; clone size: -; D gene: -; J gene: TRBJ2-5; CDR3 DNA: TGTGCCAGCAGGGACAGCCTCGTTGGGACCCAGTACTTC; CDR3 protein: CASRDSLVGTQYF
V gene: TRBV20-1; clone size: large; D gene: TRBD1; J gene: TRBJ1-5; CDR3 DNA: TGCAGCGGACAGGGTATAGAGCCCCAGCATTTT; CDR3 protein: CSGQGIEPQHF
V gene: TRBV6-6; clone size: -; D gene: -; J gene: TRBJ2-5; CDR3 DNA: TGTGCCAGCAGTTACTCCACCCCCAGAGGGCAAGAGACCCAGTACTTC; CDR3 protein: CASSYSTPRGQETQYF
V gene: TRBV4-1; clone size: -; D gene: TRBD2; J gene: TRBJ2-7; CDR3 DNA: TGCGCCAGCAGCATCGGACTAGCGGCACTTTCCGAGCAGTACTTC; CDR3 protein: CASSIGLAALSEQYF
V gene: TRBV6-6; clone size: -; D gene: -; J gene: TRBJ2-1; CDR3 DNA: TGTGCCAGCAGCCACACCTACAATGAGCAGTTCTTC; CDR3 protein: CASSHTYNEQFF
V gene: TRBV28; clone size: -; D gene: TRBD1; J gene: TRBJ1-5; CDR3 DNA: TGTGCCAGCAGTTTTTGGTATTGGGACAGGGGGCTTGACAATCAGCCCCAGCATTTT; CDR3 protein: CASSFWYWDRGLDNQPQHF
V gene: TRBV9; clone size: -; D gene: -; J gene: TRBJ2-5; CDR3 DNA: TGTGCCAGCAGCGTGGGGGCCTTCGAGACCCAGTACTTC; CDR3 protein: CASSVGAFETQYF
V gene: TRBV5-1; clone size: -; D gene: -; J gene: TRBJ1-4; CDR3 DNA: TGCGCCAGCAGCTTTCAGGGTTATGATGAAAAACTGTTTTTT; CDR3 protein: CASSFQGYDEKLFF
V gene: TRBV6-1; clone size: -; D gene: -; J gene: TRBJ2-5; CDR3 DNA: TGTGCCAGCAGTGACTTGGCGGGATTGGGAGAGACCCAGTACTTC; CDR3 protein: CASSDLAGLGETQYF
V gene: TRBV29-1; clone size: medium-sized; D gene: -; J gene: TRBJ1-2; CDR3 DNA: TGCAGCGTTGAAGATAGCGGCTACACCTTC; CDR3 protein: CSVEDSGYTF
V gene: TRBV5-4; clone size: -; D gene: TRBD1; J gene: TRBJ2-7; CDR3 DNA: TGTGCCAGCAGCATGGGTGGGGCAGGGGGAGCCTACGAGCAGTACTTC; CDR3 protein: CASSMGGAGGAYEQYF
V gene: TRBV5-1; clone size: -; D gene: -; J gene: TRBJ1-4; CDR3 DNA: TGCGCCAGCAGCTCAGGGGTCACTAATGAAAAACTGTTTTTT; CDR3 protein: CASSSGVTNEKLFF
V gene: TRBV5-1; clone size: -; D gene: -; J gene: TRBJ2-3; CDR3 DNA: TGCGCCAGCAGCCCCCTCAGCACAGATACGCAGTATTTT; CDR3 protein: CASSPLSTDTQYF
V gene: TRBV11-2; clone size: once; D gene: TRBD2; J gene: TRBJ2-1; CDR3 DNA: TGTGCCAGCAGCCCGCCAGGACTAGCTAGCCTCAATGAGCAGTTCTTC; CDR3 protein: CASSPPGLASLNEQFF